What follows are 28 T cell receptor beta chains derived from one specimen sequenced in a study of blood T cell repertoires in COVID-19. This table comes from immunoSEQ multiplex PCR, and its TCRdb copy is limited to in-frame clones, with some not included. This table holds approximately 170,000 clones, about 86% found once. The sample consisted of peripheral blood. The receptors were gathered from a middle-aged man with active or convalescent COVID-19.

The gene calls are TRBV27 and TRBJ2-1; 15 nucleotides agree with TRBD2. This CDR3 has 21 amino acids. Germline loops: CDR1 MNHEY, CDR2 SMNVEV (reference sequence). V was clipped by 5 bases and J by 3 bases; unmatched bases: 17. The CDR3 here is CASSPGPGLAGGRGIYNEQFF. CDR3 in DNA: TGTGCCAGCAGTCCTGGACCGGGACTAGCGGGAGGCCGGGGCATCTACAATGAGCAGTTCTTC.

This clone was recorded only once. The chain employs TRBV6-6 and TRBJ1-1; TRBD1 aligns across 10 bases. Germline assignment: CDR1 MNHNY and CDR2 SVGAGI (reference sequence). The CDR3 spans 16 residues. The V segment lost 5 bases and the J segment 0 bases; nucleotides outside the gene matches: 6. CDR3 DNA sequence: TGTGCCAGCAGTATAGGACAGGGGGTGATGAACACTGAAGCTTTCTTT. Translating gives CASSIGQGVMNTEAFF.

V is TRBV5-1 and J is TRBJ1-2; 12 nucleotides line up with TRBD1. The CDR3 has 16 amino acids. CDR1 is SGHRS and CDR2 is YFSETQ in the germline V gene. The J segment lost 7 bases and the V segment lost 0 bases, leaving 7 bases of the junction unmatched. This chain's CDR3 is CASSLGSGTGGIGYTF. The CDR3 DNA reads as TGCGCCAGCAGCTTGGGATCCGGGACAGGGGGCATTGGCTACACCTTC. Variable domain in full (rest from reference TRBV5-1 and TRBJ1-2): KAGVTQTPRYLIKTRGQQVTLSCSPISGHRSVSWYQQTPGQGLQFLFEYFSETQRNKGNFPGRFSGRQFSNSRSEMNVSTLELGDSALYLCASSLGSGTGGIGYTFGSGTRLTVV.

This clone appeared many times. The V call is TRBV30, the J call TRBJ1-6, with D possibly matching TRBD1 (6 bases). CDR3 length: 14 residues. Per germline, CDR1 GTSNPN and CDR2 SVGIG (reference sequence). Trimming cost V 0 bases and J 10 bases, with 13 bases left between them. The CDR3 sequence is CAWSVQWDISPLHF. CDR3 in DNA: TGTGCCTGGAGTGTACAGTGGGACATCTCACCCCTCCACTTT.

The CDR3 reads CASSEQGPYGYTF. CDR3 coding DNA: TGTGCCAGCAGTGAACAGGGGCCCTATGGCTACACCTTC. The chain has TRBV6-1 and TRBJ1-2; D perhaps matches TRBD1 (6 bases). Germline CDR1 MNHNS, CDR2 SASEGT. The ends were cut back, 2 bases at V and 4 bases at J, with 8 bases in the middle. This CDR3 comprises 13 residues.

The CDR3: CASSLTMEQYF. CDR3 sequence (DNA): TGTGCCAGCAGCCTGACTATGGAGCAGTACTTC. This chain links TRBV7-9 with TRBJ2-7, with a tentative D call TRBD2 (5 bases). The CDR3 consists of 11 residues. Germline CDR1 is SEHNR and CDR2 is FQNEAQ (reference sequence). V lost 5 bases and J lost 7, with 9 bases in between.

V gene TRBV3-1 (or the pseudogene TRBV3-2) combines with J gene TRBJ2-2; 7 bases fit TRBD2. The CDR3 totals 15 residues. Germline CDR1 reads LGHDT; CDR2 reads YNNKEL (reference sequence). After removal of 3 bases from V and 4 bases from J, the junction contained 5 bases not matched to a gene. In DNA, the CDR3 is TGTGCCAGCAGCCAGGGGGAGCGGGGCACCGGGGAGCTGTTTTTT. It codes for CASSQGERGTGELFF.

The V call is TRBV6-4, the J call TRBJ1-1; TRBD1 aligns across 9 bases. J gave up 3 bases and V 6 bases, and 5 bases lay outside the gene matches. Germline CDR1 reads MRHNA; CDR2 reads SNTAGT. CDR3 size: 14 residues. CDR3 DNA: TGTGCCAGCAGATTACAGGGGGCGGACACTGAAGCTTTCTTT. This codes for CASRLQGADTEAFF.

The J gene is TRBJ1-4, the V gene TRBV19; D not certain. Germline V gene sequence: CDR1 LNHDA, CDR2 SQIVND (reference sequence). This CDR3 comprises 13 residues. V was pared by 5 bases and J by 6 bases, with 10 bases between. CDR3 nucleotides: TGTGCCAGTAGTGGGCCGTCATATGAAAAACTGTTTTTT. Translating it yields CASSGPSYEKLFF.

CDR3 DNA: TGTGCCAGCCGTGGGGGCTATAGCAATCAGCCCCAGCATTTT. As protein: CASRGGYSNQPQHF. The gene calls are TRBV2 and TRBJ1-5, with a possible D match to TRBD1 (6 bases). The CDR3 extends over 14 amino acids. Germline CDR1 is SNHLY and CDR2 is FYNNEI. V lost 8 bases and J 0 bases, leaving 11 bases between the germline ends. Full variable domain (rest looked up from reference TRBV2 and TRBJ1-5): EPEVTQTPSHQVTQMGQEVILRCVPISNHLYFYWYRQILGQKVEFLVSFYNNEISEKSEIFDDQFSVERPDGSNFTLKIRSTKLEDSAMYFCASRGGYSNQPQHFGDGTRLSIL.

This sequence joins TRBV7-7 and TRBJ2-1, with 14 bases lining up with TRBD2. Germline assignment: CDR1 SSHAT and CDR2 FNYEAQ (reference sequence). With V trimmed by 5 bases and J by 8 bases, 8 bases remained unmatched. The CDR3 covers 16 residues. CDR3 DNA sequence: TGTGCCAGCAGCCAGGGACTAGCGGGAGCTTCCGATGAGCAGTTCTTC. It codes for CASSQGLAGASDEQFF.

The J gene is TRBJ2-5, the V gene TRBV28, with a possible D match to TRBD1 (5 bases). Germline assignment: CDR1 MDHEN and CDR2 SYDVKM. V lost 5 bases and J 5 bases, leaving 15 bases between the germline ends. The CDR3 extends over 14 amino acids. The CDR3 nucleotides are TGTGCCAGCAGTCCCCATGACAGAGAGGAGACCCAGTACTTC. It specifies CASSPHDREETQYF. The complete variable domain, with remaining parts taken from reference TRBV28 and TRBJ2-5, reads DVKVTQSSRYLVKRTGEKVFLECVQDMDHENMFWYRQDPGLGLRLIYFSYDVKMKEKGDIPEGYSVSREKKERFSLILESASTNQTSMYLCASSPHDREETQYFGPGTRLLVL.

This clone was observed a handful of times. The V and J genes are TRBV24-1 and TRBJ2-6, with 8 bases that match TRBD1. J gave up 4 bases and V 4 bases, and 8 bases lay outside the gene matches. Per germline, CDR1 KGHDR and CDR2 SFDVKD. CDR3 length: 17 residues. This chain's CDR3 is CATSEGDRISGANVLTF. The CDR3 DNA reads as TGTGCCACCAGTGAAGGGGACAGGATCTCCGGGGCCAACGTCCTGACTTTC.

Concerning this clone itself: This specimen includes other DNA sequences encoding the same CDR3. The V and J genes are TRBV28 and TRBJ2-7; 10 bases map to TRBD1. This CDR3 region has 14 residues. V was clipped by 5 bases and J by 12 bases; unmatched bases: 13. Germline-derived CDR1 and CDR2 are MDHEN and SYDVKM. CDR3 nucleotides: TGTGCCAGCAGTCCCACGGACAGGGGGATAAGTTGGTACTTC. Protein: CASSPTDRGISWYF.

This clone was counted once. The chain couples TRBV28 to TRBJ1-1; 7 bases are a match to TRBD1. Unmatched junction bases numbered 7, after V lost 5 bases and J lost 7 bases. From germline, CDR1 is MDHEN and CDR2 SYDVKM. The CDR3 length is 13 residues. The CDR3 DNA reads TGTGCCAGCAGTCCTCTCGACAGGGATGAAGCTTTCTTT. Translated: CASSPLDRDEAFF.

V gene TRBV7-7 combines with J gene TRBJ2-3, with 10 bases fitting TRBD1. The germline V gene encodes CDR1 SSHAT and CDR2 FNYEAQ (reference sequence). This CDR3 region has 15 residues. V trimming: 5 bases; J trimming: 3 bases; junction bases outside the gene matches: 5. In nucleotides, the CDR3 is TGTGCCAGCAGCAGGGACAGGGGCCTAACAGATACGCAGTATTTT. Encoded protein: CASSRDRGLTDTQYF. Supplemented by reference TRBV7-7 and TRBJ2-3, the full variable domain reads GAGVSQSPRYKVTKRGQDVTLRCDPISSHATLYWYQQALGQGPEFLTYFNYEAQPDKSGLPSDRFSAERPEGSISTLTIQRTEQRDSAMYRCASSRDRGLTDTQYFGPGTRLTVL.

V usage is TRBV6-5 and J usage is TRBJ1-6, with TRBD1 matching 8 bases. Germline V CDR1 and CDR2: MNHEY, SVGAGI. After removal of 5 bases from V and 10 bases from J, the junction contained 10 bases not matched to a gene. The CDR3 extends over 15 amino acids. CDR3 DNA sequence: TGTGCCAGCAGTACCGCTGACAGGGGTGGCTCACCCCTCCACTTT. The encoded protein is CASSTADRGGSPLHF.

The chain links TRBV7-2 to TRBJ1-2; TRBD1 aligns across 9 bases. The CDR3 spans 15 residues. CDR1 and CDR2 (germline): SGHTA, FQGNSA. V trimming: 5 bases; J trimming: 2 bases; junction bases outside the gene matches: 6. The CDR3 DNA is TGTGCCAGCAGCCCAACGACAGGGGGGAACTATGGCTACACCTTC. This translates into CASSPTTGGNYGYTF. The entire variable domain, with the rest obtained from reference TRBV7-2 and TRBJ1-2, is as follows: GAGVSQSPSNKVTEKGKDVELRCDPISGHTALYWYRQSLGQGLEFLIYFQGNSAPDKSGLPSDRFSAERTGGSVSTLTIQRTQQEDSAVYLCASSPTTGGNYGYTFGSGTRLTVV.

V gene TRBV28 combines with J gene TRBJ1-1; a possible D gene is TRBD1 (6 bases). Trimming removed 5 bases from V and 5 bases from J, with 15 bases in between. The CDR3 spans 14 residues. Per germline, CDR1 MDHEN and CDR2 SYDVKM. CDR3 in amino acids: CASSTTGRGTEAFF. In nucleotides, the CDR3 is TGTGCCAGCAGTACTACAGGGAGGGGAACTGAAGCTTTCTTT.

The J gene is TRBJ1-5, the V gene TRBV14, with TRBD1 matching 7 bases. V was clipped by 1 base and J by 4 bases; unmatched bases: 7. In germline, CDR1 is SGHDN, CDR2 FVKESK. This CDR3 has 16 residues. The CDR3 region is CASSQGGRDRNQPQHF. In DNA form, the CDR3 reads TGTGCCAGCAGCCAAGGTGGAAGGGACAGAAATCAGCCCCAGCATTTT.

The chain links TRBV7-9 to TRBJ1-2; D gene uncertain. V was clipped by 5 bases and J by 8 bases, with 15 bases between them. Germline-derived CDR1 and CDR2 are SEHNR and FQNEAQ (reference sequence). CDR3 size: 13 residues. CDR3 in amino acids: CASSREGQVGYTF. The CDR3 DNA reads TGTGCCAGCAGCCGGGAAGGGCAGGTCGGCTACACCTTC.

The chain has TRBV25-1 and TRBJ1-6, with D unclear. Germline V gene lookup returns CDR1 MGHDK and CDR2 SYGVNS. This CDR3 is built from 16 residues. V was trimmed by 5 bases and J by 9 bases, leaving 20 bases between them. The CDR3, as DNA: TGTGCCAGCAGTAGGACCGTCGGACTCACGGGTTCACCCCTCCACTTT. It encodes CASSRTVGLTGSPLHF.

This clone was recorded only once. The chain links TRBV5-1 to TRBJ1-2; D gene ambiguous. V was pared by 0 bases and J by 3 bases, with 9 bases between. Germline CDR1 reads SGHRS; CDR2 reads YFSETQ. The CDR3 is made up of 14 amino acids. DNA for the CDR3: TGCGCCAGCAGCTTGGGGGAGGTCGACTATGGCTACACCTTC. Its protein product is CASSLGEVDYGYTF.

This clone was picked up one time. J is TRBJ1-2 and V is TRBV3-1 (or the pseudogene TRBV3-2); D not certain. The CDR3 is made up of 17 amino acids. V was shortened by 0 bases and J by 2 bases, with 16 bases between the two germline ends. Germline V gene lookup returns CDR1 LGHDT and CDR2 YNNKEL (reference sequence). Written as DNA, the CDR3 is TGTGCCAGCAGCCAAGATGTCTCCGTTACCCAGAACTATGGCTACACCTTC. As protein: CASSQDVSVTQNYGYTF.

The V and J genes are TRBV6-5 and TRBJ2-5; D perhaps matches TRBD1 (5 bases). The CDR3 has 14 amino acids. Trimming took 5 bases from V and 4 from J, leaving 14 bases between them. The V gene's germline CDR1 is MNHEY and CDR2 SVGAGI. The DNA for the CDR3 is TGTGCCAGCAGTCCAGGGCGTAGAGGAGAGACCCAGTACTTC. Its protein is CASSPGRRGETQYF.

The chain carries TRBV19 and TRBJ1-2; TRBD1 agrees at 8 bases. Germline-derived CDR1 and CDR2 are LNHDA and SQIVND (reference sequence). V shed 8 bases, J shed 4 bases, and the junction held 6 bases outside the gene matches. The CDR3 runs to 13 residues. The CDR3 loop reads CASGRDRGYGYTF. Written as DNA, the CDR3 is TGTGCCAGTGGGAGAGACAGGGGCTATGGCTACACCTTC.

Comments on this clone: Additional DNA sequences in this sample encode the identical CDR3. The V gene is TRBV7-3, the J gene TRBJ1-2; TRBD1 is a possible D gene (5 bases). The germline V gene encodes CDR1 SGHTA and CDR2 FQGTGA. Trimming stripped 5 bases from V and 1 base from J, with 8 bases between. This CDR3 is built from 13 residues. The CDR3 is CASSLDSNYGYTF. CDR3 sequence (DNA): TGTGCCAGCAGCCTCGACAGTAACTATGGCTACACCTTC.

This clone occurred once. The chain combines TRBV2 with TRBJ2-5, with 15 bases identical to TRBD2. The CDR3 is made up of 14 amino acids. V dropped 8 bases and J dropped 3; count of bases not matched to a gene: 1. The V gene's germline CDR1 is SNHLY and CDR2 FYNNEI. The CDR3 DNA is TGTGCCAGCCGGACTAGCGGGGGGGAAGAGACCCAGTACTTC. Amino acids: CASRTSGGEETQYF.